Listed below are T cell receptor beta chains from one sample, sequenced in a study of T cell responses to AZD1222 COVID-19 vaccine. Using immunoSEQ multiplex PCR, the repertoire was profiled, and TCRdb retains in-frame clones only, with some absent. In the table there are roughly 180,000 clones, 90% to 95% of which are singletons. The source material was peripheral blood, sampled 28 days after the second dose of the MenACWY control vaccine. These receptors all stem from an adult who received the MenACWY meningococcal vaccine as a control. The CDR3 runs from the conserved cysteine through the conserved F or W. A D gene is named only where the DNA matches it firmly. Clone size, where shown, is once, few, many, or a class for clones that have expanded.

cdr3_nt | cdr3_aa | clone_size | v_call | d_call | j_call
TGTGCCAGCAGGGGGACAGGGAGGAACACTGAAGCTTTCTTT | CASRGTGRNTEAFF | once | TRBV14 | TRBD1 | TRBJ1-1
TGTGCCTGGAGTGCCCGGCGGGCGGACGGGAAAACCTTC | CAWSARRADGKTF | . | TRBV30 | . | TRBJ1-2
TGTGCCATCAGTGAGTCGAATGGGCGCGAACAGCAGTACTTC | CAISESNGREQQYF | . | TRBV10-3 | . | TRBJ2-7
TGTGCCAGCAGCCCACAGGGGACGGGCGCAGATACGCAGTATTTT | CASSPQGTGADTQYF | . | TRBV7-8 | TRBD1 | TRBJ2-3
TGTGCCAGCAGCCGCCCAGCCGAGTCCGGAAACACCATATATTTT | CASSRPAESGNTIYF | . | TRBV7-2 | . | TRBJ1-3
TGTGCCAGCAGCCCGCCCTGGACAGGGTTGGGCTACACCTTC | CASSPPWTGLGYTF | . | TRBV7-9 | TRBD1 | TRBJ1-2
TGCGCCAGCAGCCAAGATCTCTCCCCCATCCATTCGTACTTC | CASSQDLSPIHSYF | . | TRBV4-1 | . | TRBJ2-7
TGTGCCAGCTCCCGGGGGCCGTCAGATACGCAGTATTTT | CASSRGPSDTQYF | . | TRBV18 | . | TRBJ2-3
TGTGCCAGTAGTATAGATCAAGGCAGGGGGACGGCTGAAGCTTTCTTT | CASSIDQGRGTAEAFF | once | TRBV19 | TRBD1 | TRBJ1-1
TGTGCCAGCAGTAACACGGAGATGAACACTGAAGCTTTCTTT | CASSNTEMNTEAFF | . | TRBV6-6 | . | TRBJ1-1
TGTGCCAGCAGCTGGACTTTTAGCACAGATACGCAGTATTTT | CASSWTFSTDTQYF | once | TRBV7-8 | . | TRBJ2-3
TGTGCCAGCAGCCAACCGGGACAGGGTCAAGAGACCCAGTACTTC | CASSQPGQGQETQYF | . | TRBV3-1/TRBV3-2 | TRBD1 | TRBJ2-5
TGTGCCAGCAGCGAGGGGGGCGGTCACGGGGAGCTGTTTTTT | CASSEGGGHGELFF | . | TRBV9 | . | TRBJ2-2
TGTGCCAGCACCCCGCACGTTGATAATTCACCCCTCCACTTT | CASTPHVDNSPLHF | . | TRBV28 | . | TRBJ1-6
TGTGCCAGCAGCTCAGGGAGAAGCTCTGGAAACACCATATATTTT | CASSSGRSSGNTIYF | . | TRBV7-9 | . | TRBJ1-3
TGTGCCAGTCAACGATCGGGGGCATTAATGAACACTGAAGCTTTCTTT | CASQRSGALMNTEAFF | . | TRBV19 | . | TRBJ1-1
TGTGCCAGCTCACCAGTAGAAGACTATGGCTACACCTTC | CASSPVEDYGYTF | . | TRBV18 | . | TRBJ1-2
TGTGCCAGCAGCTCAGGGAATAACTATGGCTACACCTTC | CASSSGNNYGYTF | . | TRBV7-9 | . | TRBJ1-2
TGTGCCACCAGTGACCGGGAATTTCAGCCCCAGCATTTT | CATSDREFQPQHF | . | TRBV24-1 | . | TRBJ1-5
TGTGCCAGCAGTACCGCGGACAGGGGGTATCAGCCCCAGCATTTT | CASSTADRGYQPQHF | . | TRBV6-5 | TRBD1 | TRBJ1-5
TGTGCCAGCAGCCCACCGTCTGAAAAACTGTTTTTT | CASSPPSEKLFF | . | TRBV7-2 | . | TRBJ1-4
TGCAGCGTCAAGCGGGGGGGCGTCACAGATACGCAGTATTTT | CSVKRGGVTDTQYF | . | TRBV29-1 | TRBD2 | TRBJ2-3
TGTGCCAGCAGCCCCAGCGGGGGTCTTATGAATGAGCAGTTCTTC | CASSPSGGLMNEQFF | . | TRBV11-2 | TRBD2 | TRBJ2-1
TGCGCCAGCAGCCTCAGGGGAACCTCCTACAATGAGCAGTTCTTC | CASSLRGTSYNEQFF | . | TRBV5-1 | . | TRBJ2-1
TGTGCCAGTAGTATATTTAGTGGGAGGATGAACACTGAAGCTTTCTTT | CASSIFSGRMNTEAFF | . | TRBV19 | . | TRBJ1-1
TGTGCAAGTCGCACAACTCTGGGGGGACAGGGGTATGGCTACACCTTC | CASRTTLGGQGYGYTF | . | TRBV12-2 | . | TRBJ1-2
TGTGCCAGCAGTCCCATCGGCACTGAAGCTTTCTTT | CASSPIGTEAFF | . | TRBV6-5 | . | TRBJ1-1
TGTGCCAGCAGCTTAGAGACAGGGGGAAATCAGCCCCAGCATTTT | CASSLETGGNQPQHF | . | TRBV7-9 | TRBD1 | TRBJ1-5
TGTGCCAGCAGAAGCGGGACAGCCACCGATCTTGAGCAGTACTTC | CASRSGTATDLEQYF | . | TRBV28 | . | TRBJ2-7